These 9 T cell receptor beta chains share one sample of origin, sequenced in a study of blood T cell repertoires in COVID-19. Repertoires were generated with immunoSEQ multiplex PCR, while TCRdb's copy carries only in-frame clones and drops some. The sample has 250,000 to 350,000 clones; approximately 89% are singletons. Source material: peripheral blood. Every receptor here comes from a woman in her thirties who had recovered from COVID-19.

The chain employs TRBV28 and TRBJ2-1; D perhaps matches TRBD1 (5 bases). The V gene lost 9 bases and the J gene lost 7 bases, with 22 bases spanning the gap. The CDR3 has 15 residues. The germline V gene has CDR1 MDHEN and CDR2 SYDVKM. CDR3 amino acids: CASSSTAGSNNEQFF. Written as DNA, the CDR3 is TGTGCCAGTTCGAGTACGGCAGGGTCGAATAATGAGCAGTTCTTC.

This clone was seen more than once but under ten times. The chain uses TRBV18 and TRBJ2-7; the match to TRBD1 covers 7 bases. CDR1 is KGHSH, CDR2 LQKENI, per germline. The CDR3 spans 13 residues. V shed 3 bases, J shed 4 bases, and the junction held 3 bases outside the gene matches. The chain's CDR3 is CASSPQQGYEQYF. In DNA form, the CDR3 reads TGTGCCAGCTCACCGCAACAGGGGTACGAGCAGTACTTC. Full variable domain (outside the CDR3, taken from reference TRBV18 and TRBJ2-7): NAGVMQNPRHLVRRRGQEARLRCSPMKGHSHVYWYRQLPEEGLKFMVYLQKENIIDESGMPKERFSAEFPKEGPSILRIQQVVRGDSAAYFCASSPQQGYEQYFGPGTRLTVT.

This clone occurred a few times. The chain recombines TRBV13 with TRBJ1-1; maybe TRBD1 (5 bases). Trimming removed 3 bases at V and 1 base at J, with 15 bases between. CDR3 size: 16 residues. CDR1 is PRHDT, CDR2 FYEKMQ, per germline (reference sequence). CDR3 residues: CASSLAPGQGNTEAFF. The CDR3 DNA follows: TGTGCCAGCAGCTTGGCCCCGGGCCAGGGGAACACTGAAGCTTTCTTT.

The genes are TRBV28 and TRBJ2-3, with TRBD2 matching 7 bases. The CDR3 totals 15 residues. The germline gives CDR1 MDHEN, CDR2 SYDVKM. V trimming: 6 bases; J trimming: 6 bases; junction bases outside the gene matches: 12. CDR3 amino acids: CASSPGTTGPDTQYF. In nucleotides, the CDR3 is TGTGCCAGCAGCCCCGGGACTACTGGACCGGATACGCAGTATTTT.

This rearrangement joins TRBV5-6 to TRBJ2-3, with a possible D match to TRBD1 (6 bases). The germline CDR1 and CDR2 sequences are SGHDT and YYEEEE. V lost 5 bases, J lost 2 bases, and 18 bases lay in between. This CDR3 region has 16 residues. This CDR3 is CASRLIGQTTTDTQYF. The DNA of the CDR3 is TGTGCCAGCAGGCTAATCGGACAGACGACCACAGATACGCAGTATTTT.

The chain uses TRBV7-8 and TRBJ2-3; D is possibly TRBD1 (6 bases). Germline V CDR1 and CDR2: SGHVS, FQNEAQ. The CDR3 length is 16 residues. Trimming pared 2 bases from V and 2 bases from J, leaving 14 bases between. The CDR3: CASSLSWQGPTDTQYF. The CDR3, as DNA: TGTGCCAGCAGCTTATCCTGGCAGGGGCCCACAGATACGCAGTATTTT. Filled out from reference TRBV7-8 and TRBJ2-3, the complete variable domain reads GAGVSQSPRYKVAKRGQDVALRCDPISGHVSLFWYQQALGQGPEFLTYFQNEAQLDKSGLPSDRFFAERPEGSVSTLKIQRTQQEDSAVYLCASSLSWQGPTDTQYFGPGTRLTVL.

V usage is TRBV24-1 and J usage is TRBJ2-2, with TRBD1 as a possible D gene (6 bases). The CDR3 has 17 residues. The ends were cut back, 3 bases at V and 4 bases at J, with 17 bases in the middle. CDR1 is KGHDR and CDR2 is SFDVKD in the germline V gene. The CDR3 protein is CATSDALRDISTGELFF. The CDR3 DNA is TGTGCCACCAGTGATGCTCTTCGGGACATTAGCACCGGGGAGCTGTTTTTT.

This chain joins TRBV19 and TRBJ2-1; 16 bases map to TRBD2. V lost 4 bases and J lost 2; bases outside the gene matches: 5. CDR3 length: 18 residues. CDR1 and CDR2 (germline): LNHDA, SQIVND (reference sequence). This CDR3 is CASSTGTSGGAAYNEQFF. CDR3 bases: TGTGCCAGTAGTACAGGGACTAGCGGGGGGGCGGCCTACAATGAGCAGTTCTTC.

The J gene is TRBJ2-7, the V gene TRBV6-5; 8 nucleotides match TRBD1. Looked up from germline, CDR1 is MNHEY and CDR2 is SVGAGI. Trimming removed 5 bases from V and 2 bases from J; junction bases left unmatched: 8. This CDR3 has 15 amino acids. The chain's CDR3 is CASSPTGTGAYEQYF. Written as DNA, the CDR3 is TGTGCCAGCAGTCCCACCGGGACAGGCGCCTACGAGCAGTACTTC.